This TCR beta chain appears in the sequencing data of a study of T cell responses to AZD1222 COVID-19 vaccine. V lost 4 bases to trimming and J lost 4 bases, with 13 bases between them. Germline CDR1 SQVTM, CDR2 ANQGSEA. This CDR3 spans 14 amino acids. Sequencing used immunoSEQ multiplex PCR; TCRdb keeps in-frame clones, though not all of them. Here the sample spans 84,000 or so clones, under 95% being singletons. Findings of the study overall: Seropositive AZD1222 recipients at baseline numbered only five or six. White British people made up most donors, females outnumbered males, and clonal diversity was possibly underestimated. Spike-wide vaccine-associated CD4 TCRs dominated at 160-218 and 743-854. Once two AZD1222 doses were given, Spike-specific TCR breadth and depth went up.

For this clone: Antigen unknown.

The TCR was taken from an adult in good health. Material: peripheral blood, obtained on day 0 of MenACWY control vaccination. The rearrangement uses TRBV29-1 and TRBJ2-2; D gene ambiguous. The CDR3, as DNA: TGCAGCGTTGTTAGTAGGACGGGCACCGGGGAGCTGTTTTTT. It translates to CSVVSRTGTGELFF.